The 9 T cell receptor beta chains below were found in one sample sequenced in a study of T cells in Graves' hyperthyroidism and ophthalmopathy. RNA transcripts yielded amplified TCR beta CDR3 regions. First-round RT-PCR targeting the TCR CDR3 was performed with the HTBI primer set. One entry per CDR3 protein results from TCRdb running MiXCR on the multiplex PCR reads. The table has some 460,000 distinct CDR3 sequences, 15% to 17% seen once. Material for sequencing was blood. Source of these receptors: a woman aged 18-29 years with Graves' hyperthyroidism.

This clonotype was seen at least ten times. J is TRBJ1-1 and V is TRBV6-1; no firm D call. The V gene lost 5 bases and the J gene lost 0 bases, with 13 bases spanning the gap. The germline V gene has CDR1 MNHNS and CDR2 SASEGT. The CDR3 runs 15 residues. The CDR3 spells CASSLRSGMNTEAFF. The CDR3 DNA sequence: TGTGCCAGCAGTCTCAGATCGGGGATGAACACTGAAGCTTTCTTT.

This clonotype was counted ten times or more. This chain joins TRBV11-2 and TRBJ2-3, with 8 bases matching TRBD1. The germline gives CDR1 SGHAT, CDR2 FQNNGV. The CDR3 runs to 15 residues. The trim removed 4 bases at V and 1 base at J, leaving 4 bases unmatched. The CDR3 DNA reads as TGTGCCAGCAGCTCAGGGGGCGGGGGCACAGATACGCAGTATTTT. Protein product: CASSSGGGGTDTQYF.

The table lists this clonotype with a few counts. The chain links TRBV25-1 to TRBJ1-1; D is undetermined. The germline V gene has CDR1 MGHDK and CDR2 SYGVNS. CDR3 size: 16 residues. Trimming removed 4 bases from V and 1 base from J, with 16 bases in between. The CDR3 sequence is CASSGPGRAKNTEAFF. The CDR3 DNA sequence: TGTGCCAGCAGTGGCCCTGGACGGGCGAAGAACACTGAAGCTTTCTTT.

This clonotype showed up many times. The J gene is TRBJ2-1, the V gene TRBV19; 11 bases map to TRBD2. J lost 3 bases, V lost 5 bases, and 6 bases had no gene match. Per germline, CDR1 LNHDA and CDR2 SQIVND (reference sequence). The CDR3 spans 16 residues. CDR3 in amino acids: CASSFYLAGGYNEQFF. The CDR3 region has the DNA TGTGCCAGTAGTTTCTATCTAGCGGGGGGCTACAATGAGCAGTTCTTC.

This clonotype has at least ten counts. This rearrangement joins TRBV15 to TRBJ1-2; unclear D gene. V was shortened by 3 bases and J by 2 bases, with 7 bases between the two germline ends. The CDR3 covers 13 residues. The germline V gene encodes CDR1 LNHNV and CDR2 YYDKDF (reference sequence). This CDR3 is CATSREENYGYTF. The CDR3 DNA reads TGTGCCACCAGCAGGGAAGAGAACTATGGCTACACCTTC.

This clonotype was seen ten or more times. V is TRBV20-1 and J is TRBJ2-5; the match to TRBD1 covers 8 bases. The CDR3 contains 13 residues. Germline assignment: CDR1 DFQATT and CDR2 SNEGSKA (reference sequence). V gave up 1 base and J gave up 5 bases; unmatched junction bases: 3. The CDR3 region is CSARAGGRETQYF. The CDR3 nucleotides are TGCAGTGCTAGAGCAGGGGGCAGGGAGACCCAGTACTTC.

Only a few counts were recorded for this clonotype. This rearrangement joins TRBV4-1 to TRBJ2-1; 10 bases are shared with TRBD2. There are 16 residues in the CDR3. Looked up from germline, CDR1 is MGHRA and CDR2 is YSYEKL. V was clipped by 4 bases and J by 8 bases; unmatched bases: 11. The CDR3: CASSLVAGGGGDEQFF. Written as DNA, the CDR3 is TGCGCCAGCAGCCTAGTAGCGGGGGGAGGAGGCGATGAGCAGTTCTTC.

J is TRBJ1-2 and V is TRBV12-3 or TRBV12-4; tentative D call: TRBD1 (5 bases). Trimming took 4 bases from V and 0 from J, leaving 15 bases between them. This CDR3 comprises 16 residues. The CDR3 DNA reads TGTGCCAGCAGTTCCCCCCGGGACCGCGCTAACTATGGCTACACCTTC. It encodes CASSSPRDRANYGYTF.

This clonotype was seen at least ten times. The J gene is TRBJ2-7, the V gene TRBV5-1; possibly TRBD2 for D (5 bases). CDR1 SGHRS and CDR2 YFSETQ come from the germline V gene. Trimming cost V 4 bases and J 7 bases, with 15 bases left between them. This CDR3 has 13 residues. CDR3 coding DNA: TGCGCCAGCAGCCTGTGGGGTTCGGGAGAGCAGTACTTC. This gives the protein CASSLWGSGEQYF.